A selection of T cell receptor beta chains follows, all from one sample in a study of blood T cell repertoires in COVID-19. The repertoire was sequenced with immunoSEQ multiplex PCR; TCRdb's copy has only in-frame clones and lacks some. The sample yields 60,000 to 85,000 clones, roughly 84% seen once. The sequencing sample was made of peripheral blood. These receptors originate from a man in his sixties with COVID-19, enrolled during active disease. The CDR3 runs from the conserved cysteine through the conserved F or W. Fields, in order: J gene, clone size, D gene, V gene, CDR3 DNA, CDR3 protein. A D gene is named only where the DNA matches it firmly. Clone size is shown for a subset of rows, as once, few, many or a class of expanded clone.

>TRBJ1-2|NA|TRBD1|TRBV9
TGTGCCAGCAGCCTGGGACAGTCCTATGGCTACACCTTC
CASSLGQSYGYTF
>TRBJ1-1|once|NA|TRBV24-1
TGTGCCACCAGTGATCCCAGACAGGCAGGCACTGAAGCTTTCTTT
CATSDPRQAGTEAFF
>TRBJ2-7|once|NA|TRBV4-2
TGTGCCAGCAGCCAAAATGGGGAGGTGAGCTACTTC
CASSQNGEVSYF
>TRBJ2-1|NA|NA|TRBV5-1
TGCGCCAGCAGCTTAAGCAGTACGGGGCAGTTCTTC
CASSLSSTGQFF
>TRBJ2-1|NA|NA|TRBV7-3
TGTGCCAGCAGCTTAACGTCCGAGTCCTACAATGAGCAGTTCTTC
CASSLTSESYNEQFF
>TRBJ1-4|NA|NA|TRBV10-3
TGTGCCATCAGTCCCTATGGGGGCGGGGGGGAAGAAAAACTGTTTTTT
CAISPYGGGGEEKLFF
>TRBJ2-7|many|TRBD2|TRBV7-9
TGTGCCAGCAGGCGGGAGGGGGAGCAGTACTTC
CASRREGEQYF
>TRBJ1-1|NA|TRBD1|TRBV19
TGTGCCAGCAATCAAGCAGGGGGAAGCACTGAAGCTTTCTTT
CASNQAGGSTEAFF
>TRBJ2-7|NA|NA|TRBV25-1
TGTGCCAGCACTTCCGACAGTTCGTTAAACGAGCAGTACTTC
CASTSDSSLNEQYF
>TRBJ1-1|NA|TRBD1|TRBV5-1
TGCGCCAGCAGCTTTGGGACAGGGAGCACTGAAGCTTTCTTT
CASSFGTGSTEAFF
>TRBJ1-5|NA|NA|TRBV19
TGTGCCAGTAGTATAGATCTGTCGGGACAGCCCCAGCATTTT
CASSIDLSGQPQHF
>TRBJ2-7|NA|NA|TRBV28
TGTGCCAGCAGTAGCCAAGGGGTCCCCCACTACGAGCAGTACTTC
CASSSQGVPHYEQYF
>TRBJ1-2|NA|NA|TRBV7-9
TGTGCCAGCAGCCCAAATTTACGGACAGCCCCCTATGGCTACACCTTC
CASSPNLRTAPYGYTF
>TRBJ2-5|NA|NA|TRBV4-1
TGCGCCAGCAGCCAATTCGGGGGAGAGACCCAGTACTTC
CASSQFGGETQYF
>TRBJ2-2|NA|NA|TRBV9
TGTGCCAGCAGCGTAGTGGACATAAACACCGGGGAGCTGTTTTTT
CASSVVDINTGELFF
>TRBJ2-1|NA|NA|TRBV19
TGTGCCAGTAGTATAGATGGTGGAAGCAGGGACAATGAGCAGTTCTTC
CASSIDGGSRDNEQFF
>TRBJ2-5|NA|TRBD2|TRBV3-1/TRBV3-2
TGTGCCAGCAGCCAAGATCTAGCGGGTACCGGGACCCAGTACTTC
CASSQDLAGTGTQYF
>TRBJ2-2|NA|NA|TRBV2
TGTGCCAGCAGGGCCCCGAATAACGCCGGGGAGCTGTTTTTT
CASRAPNNAGELFF
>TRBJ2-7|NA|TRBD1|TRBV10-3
TGTGCCATCAGTGAGCCCGGGACAGGGGGGGGGTACGAGCAGTACTTC
CAISEPGTGGGYEQYF
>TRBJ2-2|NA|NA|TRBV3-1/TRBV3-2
TGTGCCAGCCATAGTCAGGGGTGGACCGGGGAGCTGTTTTTT
CASHSQGWTGELFF
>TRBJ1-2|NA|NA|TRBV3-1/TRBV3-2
TGTGCCAGCAGCCTGTCAGTAGCCACTCGCGGCTACACCTTC
CASSLSVATRGYTF
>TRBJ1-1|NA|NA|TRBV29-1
TGCAGCGCGCAAAATGGACAGAACACTGAAGCTTTCTTT
CSAQNGQNTEAFF
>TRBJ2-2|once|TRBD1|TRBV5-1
TGCGCCAGCCAGGGGGCTAACACCGGGGAGCTGTTTTTT
CASQGANTGELFF
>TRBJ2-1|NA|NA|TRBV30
TGTGCCTGGAGTGTCATCAATGAGCAGTTCTTC
CAWSVINEQFF
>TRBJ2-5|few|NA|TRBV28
TGTGCCAGCAGTTTTGAATTGATAGGGGGAAAAGCAAAAGAGACCCAGTACTTC
CASSFELIGGKAKETQYF
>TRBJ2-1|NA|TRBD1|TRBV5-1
TGCGCCAGCAGCCCGAAGACGACAGGGACATTTAACAATGAGCAGTTCTTC
CASSPKTTGTFNNEQFF
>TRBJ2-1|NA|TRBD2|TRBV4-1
TGCGCCAGCAGCCGAGGGCGGGGGGCAGGACGCAATGAGCAGTTCTTC
CASSRGRGAGRNEQFF
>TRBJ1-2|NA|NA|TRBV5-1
TGCGCCAGCAGCCAACACAGGGATTCCAACTATGGCTACACCTTC
CASSQHRDSNYGYTF
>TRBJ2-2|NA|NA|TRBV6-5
TGTGCCAGCAGTTACTCGAGATACACCGGGGAGCTGTTTTTT
CASSYSRYTGELFF
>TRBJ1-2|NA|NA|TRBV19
TGTGCCAGTAAGAGAGGCCCGTTGCTCGATGGCTACACCTTC
CASKRGPLLDGYTF
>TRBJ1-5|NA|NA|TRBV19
TGTGCCAGTAGTATTTTTCAGAATCAGCCCCAGCATTTT
CASSIFQNQPQHF
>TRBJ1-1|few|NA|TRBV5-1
TGCGCCAGCAGCGTGGGGTTAGCCACTGAAGCTTTCTTT
CASSVGLATEAFF
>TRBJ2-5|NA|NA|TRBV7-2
TGTGCCAGCAGCTTAACTAGCTTGAGAGAGACCCAGTACTTC
CASSLTSLRETQYF
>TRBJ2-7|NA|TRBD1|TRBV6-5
TGTGCCAGCGACAGGGCTCCCCACGAGCAGTACTTC
CASDRAPHEQYF
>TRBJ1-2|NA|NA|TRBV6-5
TGTGCCAGCAGTTACTCGAGACAGTTGGAGGGCTACACCTTC
CASSYSRQLEGYTF
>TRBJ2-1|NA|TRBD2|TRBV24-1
TGTGCCACCAGTGATTCGTCCCTGACGGGAGGGGTCAATGAGCAGTTCTTC
CATSDSSLTGGVNEQFF
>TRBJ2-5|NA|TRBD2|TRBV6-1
TGTGCCAGCAGTGACGGGACTAGCGGGGACGTGGAGACCCAGTACTTC
CASSDGTSGDVETQYF
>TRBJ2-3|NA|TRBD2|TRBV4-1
TGCGCCAGCAGCCAAGGATTAGCGGGGCTGACAGATACGCAGTATTTT
CASSQGLAGLTDTQYF
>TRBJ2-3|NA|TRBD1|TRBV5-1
TGCGCCAGCAGCATACGAACGGACAGGTCAGATACGCAGTATTTT
CASSIRTDRSDTQYF
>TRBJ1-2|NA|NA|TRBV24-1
TGTGCCACCAGTTCCCCCGCGGAGGGCTACACCTTC
CATSSPAEGYTF
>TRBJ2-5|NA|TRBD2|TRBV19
TGTGCCAGTAGTTCAACGGGACTAGCGGGGGGGCAAGAGACCCAGTACTTC
CASSSTGLAGGQETQYF
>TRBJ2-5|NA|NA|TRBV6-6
TGTGCCAGCAGTTACATCGGAGGTGAACAAGAGACCCAGTACTTC
CASSYIGGEQETQYF
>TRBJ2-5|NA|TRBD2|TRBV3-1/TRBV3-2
TGTGCCAGCAGCCTTGGGACTAGCGGGAGAGGGGAGACCCAGTACTTC
CASSLGTSGRGETQYF
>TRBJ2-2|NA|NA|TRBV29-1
TGCAGCGTTGATCGGAATTCGGGCACCGGGGAGCTGTTTTTT
CSVDRNSGTGELFF
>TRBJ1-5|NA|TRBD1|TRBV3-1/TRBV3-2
TGTGCCAGCAGCCGGACAGGGGCTGGCAATCAGCCCCAGCATTTT
CASSRTGAGNQPQHF
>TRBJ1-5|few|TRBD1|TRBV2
TGTGCCAGCCAAGGGACAGATAGCAATCAGCCCCAGCATTTT
CASQGTDSNQPQHF
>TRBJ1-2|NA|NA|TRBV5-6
TGTGCCAGCAGCTTGGGTAGTATCTTGGGCTACACCTTC
CASSLGSILGYTF
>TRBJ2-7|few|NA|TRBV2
TGTGCCAGCAGTCGGACAGTTTACGAGCAGTACTTC
CASSRTVYEQYF
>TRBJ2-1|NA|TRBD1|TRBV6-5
TGTGCCAGCAGCAGACAGGGGGTATACAATGAGCAGTTCTTC
CASSRQGVYNEQFF
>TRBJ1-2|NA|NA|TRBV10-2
TGCGCCAGCACCGGGACACTCTATGGCTACACCTTC
CASTGTLYGYTF
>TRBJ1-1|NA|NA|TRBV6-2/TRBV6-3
TGTGCCAGCAGTTCTCCCGGCAGGGGGAACACTGAAGCTTTCTTT
CASSSPGRGNTEAFF
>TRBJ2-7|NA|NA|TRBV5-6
TGTGCCAGCAGCTTGTCTTTCAGGGGCTCTACCTACGAGCAGTACTTC
CASSLSFRGSTYEQYF
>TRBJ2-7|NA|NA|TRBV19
TGTGCCAGTAGTTCCCCACAGGGATGGACACAGTACTTC
CASSSPQGWTQYF
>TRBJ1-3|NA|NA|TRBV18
TGTGCCAGCTCACCCGGGACTGGGTCTGGAAACACCATATATTTT
CASSPGTGSGNTIYF